These 29 T cell receptor beta chains came from one sample sequenced in a study of blood T cell repertoires in COVID-19. The protocol was immunoSEQ multiplex PCR, while the TCRdb copy is restricted to in-frame clones and leaves out a portion. This table holds around 140,000 clones, roughly 84% found once. Sample: peripheral blood. The receptor source for this set is a woman of 80 years or more with acute or convalescent COVID-19.

This chain connects TRBV4-3 to TRBJ1-4; 8 positions agree with TRBD1. Losses at the gene ends were 3 bases for V and 8 bases for J; bases not matched to a gene: 11. This CDR3 is built from 16 residues. The V gene's germline CDR1 is LGHNA and CDR2 YSLEER. The CDR3 reads CASSQGVGQGDEKLFF. CDR3 in DNA: TGCGCCAGCAGCCAGGGCGTAGGACAGGGAGACGAAAAACTGTTTTTT.

The chain has TRBV28 and TRBJ1-2, with 7 bases matching TRBD1. The V gene end was trimmed by 5 bases and the J gene end by 2 bases; junction bases not matched to a gene: 14. Germline V gene sequence: CDR1 MDHEN, CDR2 SYDVKM. CDR3 length equals 17 residues. The CDR3 coding sequence is TGTGCCAGCAGTAAGCCGACAGGGTCTGAGCGGAACTATGGCTACACCTTC. Its translation: CASSKPTGSERNYGYTF.

This clone was picked up one time. J is TRBJ2-1 and V is TRBV5-1; 7 nucleotides align to TRBD1. Unmatched junction bases numbered 12, after V lost 7 bases and J lost 8 bases. The CDR3 has 14 amino acids. Germline V CDR1 and CDR2: SGHRS, YFSETQ. The CDR3 spells CASRNAQGVDEQFF. The CDR3 region has the DNA TGCGCCAGCCGAAACGCCCAGGGGGTGGATGAGCAGTTCTTC.

The chain carries TRBV19 and TRBJ1-1; a possible D gene is TRBD1 (5 bases). The CDR3 has 14 amino acids. V lost 4 bases, J lost 4 bases, and 13 bases lay in between. CDR1 LNHDA and CDR2 SQIVND come from the germline V gene (reference sequence). The CDR3 coding sequence is TGTGCCAGTAGTAACCCGACAGAGTCCACTGAAGCTTTCTTT. It encodes CASSNPTESTEAFF.

This chain links TRBV29-1 with TRBJ2-1; the match to TRBD2 covers 13 bases. CDR3 size: 16 residues. V was pared by 7 bases and J by 8 bases, with 14 bases of the junction left unmatched. Germline loops: CDR1 SQVTM, CDR2 ANQGSEA. CDR3 residues: CSAAGLAGDHQDEQFF. CDR3 coding DNA: TGCAGCGCCGCCGGACTAGCGGGAGACCACCAGGATGAGCAGTTCTTC.

The chain links TRBV6-5 to TRBJ2-7, with 13 bases that match TRBD2. The CDR3 consists of 16 residues. Germline loops: CDR1 MNHEY, CDR2 SVGAGI. Unmatched junction bases numbered 7, after V lost 2 bases and J lost 6 bases. The CDR3 reads CASSYPQTSGRSEQYF. The DNA for the CDR3 is TGTGCCAGCAGTTACCCTCAGACTAGCGGGAGGAGCGAGCAGTACTTC.

The chain's CDR3 is CASATSGASGANVLTF. CDR3 nucleotide sequence: TGTGCCAGCGCGACTAGCGGGGCCTCTGGGGCCAACGTCCTGACTTTC. This chain connects TRBV18 to TRBJ2-6; 11 bases are shared with TRBD2. This CDR3 has 16 residues. J gave up 0 bases and V 8 bases, and 3 bases lay outside the gene matches. From germline, CDR1 is KGHSH and CDR2 LQKENI.

The genes are TRBV6-5 and TRBJ2-1, with 10 bases aligning to TRBD2. The length of the CDR3 is 12 residues. V trimming: 10 bases; J trimming: 5 bases; junction bases outside the gene matches: 2. In germline, CDR1 is MNHEY, CDR2 SVGAGI. CDR3 sequence reads: CATSGRDNEQFF. DNA of the CDR3: TGTGCCACTAGCGGGAGAGACAATGAGCAGTTCTTC.

V and J are TRBV7-2 and TRBJ1-1; 8 positions match TRBD1. The trim removed 2 bases at V and 5 bases at J, leaving 7 bases unmatched. Germline V CDR1 and CDR2: SGHTA, FQGNSA. This CDR3 region has 15 residues. As DNA, the CDR3 is TGTGCCAGCAGCTTAACCAGGGGGCGCGGAACTGAAGCTTTCTTT. Translating gives CASSLTRGRGTEAFF.

The V and J genes are TRBV5-6 and TRBJ1-6; no reliable D call. CDR3 length equals 16 residues. V was shortened by 0 bases and J by 2 bases, with 9 bases between the two germline ends. Per germline, CDR1 SGHDT and CDR2 YYEEEE. CDR3 sequence reads: CASSLEAGTYNSPLHF. CDR3 bases: TGTGCCAGCAGCTTGGAAGCAGGAACCTATAATTCACCCCTCCACTTT.

Here the CDR3 reads CASSLTARDSTDTQYF. CDR3 bases: TGTGCCAGCAGCTTAACGGCACGGGATTCAACGGATACGCAGTATTTT. V usage is TRBV11-2 and J usage is TRBJ2-3; D is possibly TRBD2 (5 bases). Trimming removed 2 bases at V and 6 bases at J, with 18 bases between. The CDR3 runs to 16 residues. Germline V gives CDR1 SGHAT, CDR2 FQNNGV.

The DNA of the CDR3 is TGTGCCAGTAGGAGACAGGGAAGAGAAAAACTGTTTTTT. Translating gives CASRRQGREKLFF. This chain links TRBV19 with TRBJ1-4; 7 bases are shared with TRBD1. Germline V gene data show CDR1 as LNHDA and CDR2 as SQIVND (reference sequence). There are 13 residues in the CDR3. Trimming cost V 6 bases and J 8 bases; bases outside gene matches: 6.

For this clone: Germline and junction disagree at one end, which may indicate a read error. The chain is built from TRBV7-7 and TRBJ2-5, with 8 bases identical to TRBD1. Germline V lookup: CDR1 SSHAT, CDR2 FNYEAQ (reference sequence). The CDR3 is made up of 13 amino acids. This CDR3 is CASSSTGAETQYF. The DNA of the CDR3 is TGTGCTAGCAGCTCGACAGGGGCAGAGACCCAGTACTTC.

This clone appeared a single time. The chain combines TRBV29-1 with TRBJ2-7; possibly TRBD1 for D (6 bases). Between the trimmed V and J ends, which lost 5 bases and 4 bases, there was a span of 9 bases. CDR3 length equals 11 residues. Germline V CDR1 and CDR2: SQVTM, ANQGSEA. CDR3 sequence reads: CSVLQGYEQYF. CDR3 DNA sequence: TGCAGCGTTTTACAGGGTTACGAGCAGTACTTC.

V and J are TRBV6-5 and TRBJ1-5; the match to TRBD1 covers 11 bases. Trimming removed 2 bases from V and 7 bases from J; junction bases left unmatched: 7. This CDR3 region has 16 residues. The V gene's germline CDR1 is MNHEY and CDR2 SVGAGI. Written as DNA, the CDR3 is TGTGCCAGCAGTTACGTCGGACAGGGGGCTGGACAGCCCCAGCATTTT. It codes for CASSYVGQGAGQPQHF.

The chain links TRBV6-5 to TRBJ2-2; 7 bases line up with TRBD1. Germline V gene data show CDR1 as MNHEY and CDR2 as SVGAGI. The CDR3 has 15 amino acids. V lost 6 bases, J lost 7 bases, and 11 bases stayed unmatched. The CDR3 DNA reads as TGTGCCAGCAGGGAGGACAGGTTTGGTTACGGGGAGCTGTTTTTT. This translates into CASREDRFGYGELFF.

This clone showed up just a few times. The rearrangement joins TRBV7-9 to TRBJ2-5; the D gene is possibly TRBD2 (6 bases). V lost 6 bases, J lost 4 bases, and 15 bases lay in between. The CDR3 contains 14 residues. Germline CDR1 is SEHNR and CDR2 is FQNEAQ (reference sequence). The CDR3 reads CASSPLRRGETQYF. The CDR3 DNA follows: TGTGCCAGCAGTCCTCTAAGGCGGGGAGAGACCCAGTACTTC.

A remark on this clone: This same CDR3 is encoded by further DNA sequences in the sample. The chain is built from TRBV24-1 and TRBJ1-1; 8 bases are shared with TRBD1. From germline, CDR1 is KGHDR and CDR2 SFDVKD. V shed 7 bases, J shed 5 bases, and the junction held 5 bases outside the gene matches. There are 13 residues in the CDR3. The CDR3 region is CATSQGAGTEAFF. CDR3 nucleotide sequence: TGTGCCACCAGCCAGGGGGCTGGAACTGAAGCTTTCTTT.

This sequence joins TRBV18 and TRBJ1-2; 7 positions agree with TRBD1. This CDR3 comprises 17 residues. With V trimmed by 2 bases and J by 6 bases, 15 bases remained unmatched. Germline CDR1 reads KGHSH; CDR2 reads LQKENI. The CDR3 sequence is CASSPSGPKGGRDGYTF. The CDR3 DNA sequence: TGTGCCAGCTCACCATCCGGGCCGAAAGGGGGCCGGGATGGCTACACCTTC.

The gene calls are TRBV19 and TRBJ2-2; 7 positions match TRBD2. CDR1 is LNHDA and CDR2 is SQIVND in the germline V gene (reference sequence). J was trimmed by 6 bases and V by 7 bases; bases with no gene match: 8. The CDR3 extends over 14 amino acids. CDR3: CASKIIRGAGELFF. The CDR3 bases are TGTGCCAGTAAAATTATCCGGGGGGCCGGGGAGCTGTTTTTT.

The V call is TRBV19, the J call TRBJ1-1, with TRBD1 matching over 8 bases. The V gene end was trimmed by 5 bases and the J gene end by 5 bases; junction bases not matched to a gene: 7. The CDR3 has 14 amino acids. Germline CDR1 reads LNHDA; CDR2 reads SQIVND (reference sequence). The CDR3 region has the DNA TGTGCCAGTAGTGGAAGGACAGGGAGGACTGAAGCTTTCTTT. This gives the protein CASSGRTGRTEAFF.

This clone occurred a few times. The chain combines TRBV9 with TRBJ2-1, with 11 positions matching TRBD2. CDR1 is SGDLS and CDR2 is YYNGEE in the germline V gene. V lost 1 base to trimming and J lost 6 bases; unmatched junction nucleotides: 3. The CDR3 covers 15 residues. DNA for the CDR3: TGTGCCAGCAGCGTATTAGCGGGGGGGAGCAATGAGCAGTTCTTC. Its protein product is CASSVLAGGSNEQFF.

The J gene is TRBJ2-3, the V gene TRBV7-2; D is perhaps TRBD1 (5 bases). V lost 1 base to trimming and J lost 1 base, with 9 bases between them. This CDR3 has 15 residues. Germline V lookup: CDR1 SGHTA, CDR2 FQGNSA. For the CDR3, the DNA is TGTGCCAGCAGCTTAGGAGTCAGGGGCACAGATACGCAGTATTTT. It translates to CASSLGVRGTDTQYF. Combining the CDR3 with reference TRBV7-2 and TRBJ2-3 gives the whole variable domain GAGVSQSPSNKVTEKGKDVELRCDPISGHTALYWYRQSLGQGLEFLIYFQGNSAPDKSGLPSDRFSAERTGGSVSTLTIQRTQQEDSAVYLCASSLGVRGTDTQYFGPGTRLTVL.

This chain joins TRBV6-5 and TRBJ2-3; D gene ambiguous. V was trimmed by 6 bases and J by 10 bases, leaving 20 bases between them. Germline CDR1 reads MNHEY; CDR2 reads SVGAGI. CDR3 length: 14 residues. The CDR3 spells CASSHGLSPPSQYF. In DNA form, the CDR3 reads TGTGCCAGCAGCCACGGGTTAAGTCCCCCTTCGCAGTATTTT.

The chain is built from TRBV19 and TRBJ2-2, with 9 positions matching TRBD1. Germline CDR1 LNHDA, CDR2 SQIVND (reference sequence). The CDR3 spans 16 residues. Trimming removed 5 bases from V and 5 bases from J; junction bases left unmatched: 9. CDR3 residues: CASSLRTGEGTGELFF. The CDR3 DNA is TGTGCCAGTAGTTTACGGACAGGGGAGGGTACCGGGGAGCTGTTTTTT.

V and J are TRBV2 and TRBJ1-4; D is possibly TRBD1 (6 bases). Trimming cost V 6 bases and J 10 bases, with 18 bases left between them. The germline V gene has CDR1 SNHLY and CDR2 FYNNEI. This CDR3 has 14 residues. The CDR3 DNA reads as TGTGCCAGCAGGCCGGGAGGGGGGTTCGGAAAACTGTTTTTT. It yields the protein CASRPGGGFGKLFF.

The chain recombines TRBV19 with TRBJ2-4; tentatively, D is TRBD2 (6 bases). Trimming removed 4 bases from V and 7 bases from J, with 17 bases in between. Germline V lookup: CDR1 LNHDA, CDR2 SQIVND (reference sequence). This CDR3 contains 15 residues. The CDR3 reads CASSTPRGLENIQYF. The CDR3, as DNA: TGTGCCAGTAGTACCCCCCGGGGGTTGGAGAACATTCAGTACTTC.

The rearrangement links TRBV5-4 to TRBJ1-3, with 8 bases lining up with TRBD1. The V segment lost 4 bases and the J segment 4 bases; nucleotides outside the gene matches: 10. The CDR3 runs to 16 residues. The germline CDR1 and CDR2 sequences are SGHNT and YYREEE (reference sequence). CDR3 DNA: TGTGCCAGCAGCCCCTACCGACAGGGGCTAGGAAACACCATATATTTT. Translating gives CASSPYRQGLGNTIYF.

The table lists this clone with a few counts. One junction end does not reproduce the germline sequence, and a read error may be involved. The genes are TRBV7-2 and TRBJ2-7; tentative D call: TRBD2 (5 bases). Per germline, CDR1 SGHTA and CDR2 FQGNSA. The CDR3 extends over 14 amino acids. Written as DNA, the CDR3 is TGTGCCAGCAGCTTGGGGAGCCAGTCCTTCGAGCAGTACTTC. Translated, it gives CASSLGSQSFEQYF.